This is a list of T cell receptor beta chains from one sample in a study of blood T cell repertoires in COVID-19. Produced via immunoSEQ multiplex PCR; TCRdb's table is partial and in-frame only. The data contain approximately 16,000 clones, around 92% of them seen just once; the ten biggest clones take up less than 4%. What was sequenced was peripheral blood. The receptors shown here come from a human donor in a cohort sampled during active COVID-19. The CDR3 runs from the conserved cysteine through the conserved F or W. Each record gives: J gene, clone size, V gene, D gene, CDR3 protein, CDR3 DNA. A D gene is named only where the DNA matches it firmly. The listing skips clone size in some rows; elsewhere it reads once, few, many or a size class.

>TRBJ2-3|once|TRBV5-4|NA
CASSHGEGGADTQYF
TGTGCCAGCAGCCACGGAGAGGGTGGGGCAGATACGCAGTATTTT
>TRBJ1-4|NA|TRBV18|TRBD1
CASSPTGVGGEKLFF
TGTGCCAGCTCACCCACAGGGGTAGGAGGTGAAAAACTGTTTTTT
>TRBJ1-1|NA|TRBV7-8|NA
CASSLVGEGLDTEAFF
TGTGCCAGCAGCTTAGTCGGCGAGGGTTTGGACACTGAAGCTTTCTTT
>TRBJ2-2|NA|TRBV5-4|TRBD1
CASSWDRGLSGELFF
TGTGCCAGCAGCTGGGACAGGGGGCTTAGCGGGGAGCTGTTTTTT
>TRBJ2-7|NA|TRBV19|NA
CASSPTDTYEQYF
TGTGCCAGTAGCCCGACAGACACCTACGAGCAGTACTTC
>TRBJ1-1|once|TRBV6-5|NA
CASSKRTQLGTEAFF
TGTGCCAGCAGTAAACGGACTCAATTGGGTACTGAAGCTTTCTTT
>TRBJ2-2|NA|TRBV5-6|NA
CASSLLVGATGELFF
TGTGCCAGCAGCTTGTTGGTGGGGGCGACCGGGGAGCTGTTTTTT
>TRBJ1-3|NA|TRBV6-5|NA
CASRWDTGNTIYF
TGTGCCAGCAGGTGGGACACAGGAAACACCATATATTTT
>TRBJ2-5|once|TRBV7-8|TRBD1
CASSLVTGGPETQYF
TGTGCCAGCAGCTTAGTCACAGGGGGGCCAGAGACCCAGTACTTC
>TRBJ1-3|NA|TRBV5-1|TRBD1
CASSARTDGTGSRSTIYF
TGCGCCAGCAGCGCCAGGACCGACGGGACAGGGTCGAGAAGCACCATATATTTT
>TRBJ2-5|NA|TRBV5-1|TRBD1
CASSLDRALETQYF
TGCGCCAGCAGCTTAGACAGGGCATTGGAGACCCAGTACTTC
>TRBJ1-5|NA|TRBV7-9|NA
CASSAALQGRGDQPQHF
TGTGCCAGCAGCGCAGCCCTACAGGGAAGGGGAGATCAGCCCCAGCATTTT
>TRBJ2-3|NA|TRBV9|NA
CASSPLAGPLGRVADTQYF
TGTGCCAGCAGCCCCCTGGCGGGCCCCCTCGGGAGAGTTGCAGATACGCAGTATTTT
>TRBJ1-2|NA|TRBV23-1|NA
CASAGRTHGYTF
TGCGCCAGCGCCGGACGGACTCATGGCTACACCTTC
>TRBJ1-5|NA|TRBV18|TRBD1
CASSPATGPSNQPQHF
TGTGCCAGCTCACCAGCGACAGGGCCTAGCAATCAGCCCCAGCATTTT
>TRBJ1-3|NA|TRBV3-1/TRBV3-2|NA
CASSPTQDSGNTIYF
TGTGCCAGCAGCCCCACACAAGACTCTGGAAACACCATATATTTT
>TRBJ1-6|once|TRBV27|NA
CASSSNRVDSPLHF
TGTGCCAGCAGTTCTAACAGGGTGGATTCACCCCTCCACTTT
>TRBJ2-7|NA|TRBV20-1|NA
CSARSGHEQYF
TGCAGTGCTAGAAGCGGCCACGAGCAGTACTTC
>TRBJ2-4|NA|TRBV19|NA
CASSMDSKNIQYF
TGTGCCAGTAGTATGGACTCCAAAAACATTCAGTACTTC
>TRBJ1-1|NA|TRBV6-5|NA
CASPAAPNTEAFF
TGTGCCAGCCCCGCGGCGCCGAACACTGAAGCTTTCTTT
>TRBJ1-4|NA|TRBV19|TRBD1
CATLGGGMGEKLFF
TGTGCCACCTTAGGAGGGGGCATGGGTGAAAAACTGTTTTTT
>TRBJ2-1|few|TRBV2|TRBD1
CASSERTGQHNEQFF
TGTGCCAGCAGTGAGAGGACAGGGCAACACAATGAGCAGTTCTTC
>TRBJ2-4|NA|TRBV12-2|NA
CASRLVVGGTGIVAKNIQYF
TGTGCAAGTCGCTTAGTTGTGGGGGGGACAGGGATAGTCGCCAAAAACATTCAGTACTTC
>TRBJ1-2|NA|TRBV5-1|NA
CASSLGTPNYGYTF
TGCGCCAGCAGCTTGGGGACACCGAACTATGGCTACACCTTC
>TRBJ1-2|NA|TRBV27|NA
CASSESGRRYGYTF
TGTGCCAGCAGCGAGTCAGGGCGTAGGTATGGCTACACCTTC
>TRBJ2-2|NA|TRBV5-4|TRBD1
CASSRKETGDGELFF
TGTGCCAGCAGCCGTAAAGAGACAGGGGACGGGGAGCTGTTTTTT
>TRBJ2-7|NA|TRBV10-3|NA
CAISGRRSNEQYF
TGTGCCATCAGCGGGAGACGGAGCAACGAGCAGTACTTC
>TRBJ2-3|NA|TRBV11-2|TRBD1
CASSLEQGVSDTQYF
TGTGCCAGCAGCTTAGAACAGGGGGTCTCAGATACGCAGTATTTT
>TRBJ1-1|NA|TRBV30|NA
CAWMAGYTEAFF
TGTGCCTGGATGGCGGGGTACACTGAAGCTTTCTTT
>TRBJ2-7|NA|TRBV7-9|NA
CASSPGSRSDEQYF
TGTGCCAGCAGCCCCGGATCTAGGAGCGACGAGCAGTACTTC
>TRBJ2-1|NA|TRBV5-1|NA
CASSSQGFTYNEQFF
TGCGCCAGCAGCTCTCAGGGGTTTACTTACAATGAGCAGTTCTTC
>TRBJ1-3|NA|TRBV9|TRBD1
CASSVAGKGANTIYF
TGTGCCAGCAGCGTAGCTGGGAAGGGGGCAAACACCATATATTTT
>TRBJ1-2|NA|TRBV5-1|TRBD1
CASSPGQGEFNYGYTF
TGCGCCAGCAGCCCGGGACAGGGGGAATTTAACTATGGCTACACCTTC
>TRBJ1-4|NA|TRBV6-1|TRBD1
CASSEGTGAREKLFF
TGTGCCAGCAGTGAAGGGACAGGGGCAAGAGAAAAACTGTTTTTT
>TRBJ1-6|NA|TRBV25-1|NA
CASSEANSPLHF
TGTGCCAGCAGTGAGGCAAATTCACCCCTCCACTTT
>TRBJ2-3|NA|TRBV5-6|NA
CASSSRWRGGTDTQYF
TGTGCCAGCAGCTCGCGATGGAGGGGAGGCACAGATACGCAGTATTTT
>TRBJ1-2|once|TRBV30|NA
CAWSAAGTRYGYTF
TGTGCCTGGAGTGCAGCGGGAACCCGTTATGGCTACACCTTC
>TRBJ1-1|NA|TRBV3-1/TRBV3-2|NA
CASSLGRDTEAFF
TGTGCCAGCAGCCTAGGCAGGGACACTGAAGCTTTCTTT
>TRBJ2-5|NA|TRBV2|TRBD1
CASRRDRQETQYF
TGTGCCAGCAGAAGGGACAGACAAGAGACCCAGTACTTC
>TRBJ2-3|NA|TRBV6-5|NA
CASLRTASSTDTQYF
TGTGCCAGCTTACGGACAGCCTCTAGCACAGATACGCAGTATTTT
>TRBJ2-3|NA|TRBV19|TRBD2
CATRLAGHFGSTDTQYF
TGTGCCACCCGACTAGCGGGGCATTTCGGGAGCACAGATACGCAGTATTTT